The table lists the clone carrying this TCR beta chain with a count of one. Its target is not known. This entry comes from a study of cytotoxic CD8 clonotypes in ibrutinib-treated CLL. Study outcomes and limitations: Higher circulating CD8+ T-cell counts strongly accompanied higher baseline clonality, above age-matched healthy donors. Upon ibrutinib response clonality rose, and upon progression it fell back toward baseline.

The ends lost 4 bases at V and 5 bases at J; junction bases unmatched: 11. CDR3 size: 17 residues. Germline lookup yields CDR1 SGHTA and CDR2 FQGTGA. Repertoires were generated with immunoSEQ multiplex PCR, while TCRdb's copy carries only in-frame clones and drops some. The profile shows roughly 51,000 clones, 53% of them singletons. The gene calls are TRBV7-3 and TRBJ2-2; the match to TRBD2 covers 9 bases. This TCR was sampled from a human donor with chronic lymphocytic leukemia. The starting material was PBMCs, obtained after 12 months of ibrutinib treatment. The CDR3 region has the DNA TGTGCCAGCAGCTCCTCCAAAATAGCGGGGGATACCGGGGAGCTGTTTTTT. It codes for CASSSSKIAGDTGELFF.